The clone carrying this TCR beta chain occurred a few times. The data were obtained in a study of blood T cell repertoires in COVID-19. Whole-study context: The United States, Italy and Spain were the sources of the acute and convalescent COVID-19 samples.

The CDR3 has 16 amino acids. Deletions cut 1 base from V and 2 bases from J, with 12 bases between. Germline-derived CDR1 and CDR2 are SGHTA and FQGNSA. Method: immunoSEQ multiplex PCR; TCRdb's copy keeps in-frame clones and lacks some. The table lists about 87,000 clones, approximately 75% of them singletons. Sequencing was done on a sample of peripheral blood. The V call is TRBV7-2, the J call TRBJ1-5, with D possibly TRBD1 on 6 matching bases. The receptor was derived from a woman aged 45-65 years with acute or convalescent COVID-19. The CDR3 reads CASSLGGKGGNQPQHF. The CDR3, as DNA: TGTGCCAGCAGCTTAGGAGGGAAGGGGGGCAATCAGCCCCAGCATTTT.